These T cell receptor beta chains were read from a single sample in a study of cytomegalovirus exposure and HLA in healthy donors. Profiled with immunoSEQ multiplex PCR; TCRdb holds only in-frame clones, not every one. The sample shows 90,000 or so clones, 82% of them seen only once. The sequencing sample was made of PBMCs. The source of these receptors is a man between 45 and 60 years old in good health and CMV-seronegative. Each CDR3 is given with its conserved first and last residue. The D gene is left open where the match is weak. The size of a clone is reported for some rows only, either as once, few or many, or as a class for expanded clones.

abundance	j_gene	d_gene	v_gene	CDR3nt	CDR3aa
.	TRBJ1-2	TRBD1	TRBV4-1	TGCGCCAGCAGCCCTGAACAGGGGGCCCGAAACTATGGCTACACCTTC	CASSPEQGARNYGYTF
.	TRBJ1-1	.	TRBV10-1	TGCGCCAGCAGTGATAGAACAGCAGGCTCGAACACTGAAGCTTTCTTT	CASSDRTAGSNTEAFF
.	TRBJ2-3	TRBD2	TRBV28	TGTGCCAGCAGTTCACTAGCGGGGGTCACAGATACGCAGTATTTT	CASSSLAGVTDTQYF
.	TRBJ2-5	TRBD1	TRBV5-1	TGCGCCAGCGGCACCGGGACAGGACAAGAGACCCAGTACTTC	CASGTGTGQETQYF
.	TRBJ2-1	TRBD2	TRBV4-1	TGCGCCAGCAGCCAGGGGGGAGGGCGCTACAATGAGCAGTTCTTC	CASSQGGGRYNEQFF
.	TRBJ2-1	TRBD2	TRBV7-2	TGTGCCAGCAGCTTAGCGACTAGCGGGAGGGCCTACAATGAGCAGTTCTTC	CASSLATSGRAYNEQFF
.	TRBJ2-7	.	TRBV28	TGTGCCAGCAGTTTAATAGCGGACGAGCAGTACTTC	CASSLIADEQYF
.	TRBJ2-1	.	TRBV11-2	TGTGCCAGCAGCTTCGGCAATGAGCAGTTCTTC	CASSFGNEQFF
once	TRBJ2-3	.	TRBV9	TGTGCCAGCAGCAACGGCCTCGGAGAGGATACGCAGTATTTT	CASSNGLGEDTQYF
.	TRBJ2-5	TRBD1	TRBV4-3	TGCGCCAGCAGCCAAGAGCTGGGACAGGGTTGGGAGACCCAGTACTTC	CASSQELGQGWETQYF
.	TRBJ2-5	TRBD2	TRBV28	TGTGCCAGCAGTTTAACGACTAGCGGTCGAGAGACCCAGTACTTC	CASSLTTSGRETQYF
.	TRBJ2-3	.	TRBV18	TGTGCCAGCTCACCCGAGCCACGGGGGACGCAGTATTTT	CASSPEPRGTQYF
.	TRBJ1-1	TRBD1	TRBV11-1	TGTGCCAGCAGCTCCGGGACAGGGAAAGGGAACACTGAAGCTTTCTTT	CASSSGTGKGNTEAFF
.	TRBJ2-7	.	TRBV18	TGTGCCAGCTCACCCGCGGGACTGAGCTACGAGCAGTACTTC	CASSPAGLSYEQYF
.	TRBJ2-3	.	TRBV5-4	TGTGCCAGCAGCTTGGGGGGCGGAGCCTCGCGAGATACGCAGTATTTT	CASSLGGGASRDTQYF
.	TRBJ2-3	TRBD2	TRBV19	TGTGCCAGTAGTATAGGGTGGCGGGGGACTAGCGCTTTGGATACGCAGTATTTT	CASSIGWRGTSALDTQYF
.	TRBJ1-2	TRBD1	TRBV6-1	TGTGCCAGCAGCGCCAGGGGGCGGGAAGGCTACACCTTC	CASSARGREGYTF
once	TRBJ2-6	TRBD2	TRBV7-9	TGTGCCAGCAGCCTAAAGGGACTAGCGACATCTGGGGCCAACGTCCTGACTTTC	CASSLKGLATSGANVLTF
.	TRBJ2-5	TRBD1	TRBV29-1	TGCAGCGTTGGGAAAGACAGGGTGGAGACCCAGTACTTC	CSVGKDRVETQYF
.	TRBJ1-3	.	TRBV28	TGTGCCAGCACCGAAGGTGGAGGGAACTCTGGAAACACCATATATTTT	CASTEGGGNSGNTIYF